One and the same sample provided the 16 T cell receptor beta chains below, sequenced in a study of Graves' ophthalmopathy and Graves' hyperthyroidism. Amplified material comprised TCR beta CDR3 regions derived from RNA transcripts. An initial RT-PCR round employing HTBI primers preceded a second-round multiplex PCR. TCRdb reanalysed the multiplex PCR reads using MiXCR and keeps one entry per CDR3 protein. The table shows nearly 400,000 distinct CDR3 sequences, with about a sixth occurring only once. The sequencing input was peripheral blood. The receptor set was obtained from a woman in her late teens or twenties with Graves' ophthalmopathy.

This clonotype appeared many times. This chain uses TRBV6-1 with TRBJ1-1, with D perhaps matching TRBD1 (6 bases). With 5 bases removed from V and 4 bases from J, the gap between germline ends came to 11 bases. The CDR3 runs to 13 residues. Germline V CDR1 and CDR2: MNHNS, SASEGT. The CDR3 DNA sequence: TGTGCCAGCAGTAATACAGGGTCCACTGAAGCTTTCTTT. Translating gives CASSNTGSTEAFF.

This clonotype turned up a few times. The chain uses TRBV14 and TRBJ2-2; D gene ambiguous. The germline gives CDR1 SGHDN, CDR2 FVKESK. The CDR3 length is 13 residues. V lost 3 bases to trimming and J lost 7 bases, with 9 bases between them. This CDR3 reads CASSQTVDGELFF. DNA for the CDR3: TGTGCCAGCAGCCAGACTGTAGACGGGGAGCTGTTTTTT.

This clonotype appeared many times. The CDR3 is CSVAEGAADQPQHF. The CDR3 nucleotides read TGCAGCGTGGCTGAGGGGGCGGCAGATCAGCCCCAGCATTTT. This sequence joins TRBV29-1 and TRBJ1-5; 7 nucleotides align to TRBD1. The CDR3 extends over 14 amino acids. J gave up 5 bases and V 6 bases, and 10 bases lay outside the gene matches. Germline V gives CDR1 SQVTM, CDR2 ANQGSEA.

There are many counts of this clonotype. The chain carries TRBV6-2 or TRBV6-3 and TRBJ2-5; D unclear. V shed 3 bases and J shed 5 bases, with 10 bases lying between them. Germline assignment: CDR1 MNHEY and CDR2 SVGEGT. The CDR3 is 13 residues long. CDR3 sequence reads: CASSYQVRETQYF. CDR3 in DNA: TGTGCCAGCAGTTATCAGGTTCGGGAGACCCAGTACTTC.

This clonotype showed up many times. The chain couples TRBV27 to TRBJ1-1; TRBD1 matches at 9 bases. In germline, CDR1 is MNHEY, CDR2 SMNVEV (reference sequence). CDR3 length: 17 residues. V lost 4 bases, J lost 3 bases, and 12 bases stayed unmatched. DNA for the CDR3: TGTGCCAGCAGTTCCTACTTCCAGGACAGGGGCCACACTGAAGCTTTCTTT. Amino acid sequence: CASSSYFQDRGHTEAFF.

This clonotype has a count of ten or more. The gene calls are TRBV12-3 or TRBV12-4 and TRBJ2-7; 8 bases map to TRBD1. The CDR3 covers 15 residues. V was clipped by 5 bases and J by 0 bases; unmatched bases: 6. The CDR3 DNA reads TGTGCCAGCAGTCCTGACAGGGGATTCTCCTACGAGCAGTACTTC. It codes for CASSPDRGFSYEQYF.

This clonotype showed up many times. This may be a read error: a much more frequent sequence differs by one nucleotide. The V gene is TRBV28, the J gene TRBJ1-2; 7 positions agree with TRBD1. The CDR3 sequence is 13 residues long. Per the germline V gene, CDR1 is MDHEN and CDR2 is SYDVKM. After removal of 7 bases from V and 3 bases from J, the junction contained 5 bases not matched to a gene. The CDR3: CASTSGQHYGYTF. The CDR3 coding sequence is TGTGCCAGCACCTCGGGACAGCACTATGGCTACACCTTC.

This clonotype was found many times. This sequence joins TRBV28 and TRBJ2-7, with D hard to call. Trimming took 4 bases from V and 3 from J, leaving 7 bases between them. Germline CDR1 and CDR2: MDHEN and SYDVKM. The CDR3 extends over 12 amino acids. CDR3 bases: TGTGCCAGCAGTTCGGTTAACTACGAGCAGTACTTC. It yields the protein CASSSVNYEQYF. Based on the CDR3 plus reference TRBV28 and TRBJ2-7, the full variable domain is DVKVTQSSRYLVKRTGEKVFLECVQDMDHENMFWYRQDPGLGLRLIYFSYDVKMKEKGDIPEGYSVSREKKERFSLILESASTNQTSMYLCASSSVNYEQYFGPGTRLTVT.

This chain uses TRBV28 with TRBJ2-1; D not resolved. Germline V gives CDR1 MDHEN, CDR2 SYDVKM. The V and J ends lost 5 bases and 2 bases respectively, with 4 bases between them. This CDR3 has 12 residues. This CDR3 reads CASSLTYNEQFF. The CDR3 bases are TGTGCCAGCAGTCTTACCTACAATGAGCAGTTCTTC.

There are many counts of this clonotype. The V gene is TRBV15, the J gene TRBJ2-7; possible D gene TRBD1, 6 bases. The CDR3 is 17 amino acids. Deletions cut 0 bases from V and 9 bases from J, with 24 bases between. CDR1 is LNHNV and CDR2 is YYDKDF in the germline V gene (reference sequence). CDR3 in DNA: TGTGCCACCAGCAGAGAGGTTGAACGGGACATGAAACTTGGGCAGTACTTC. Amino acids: CATSREVERDMKLGQYF. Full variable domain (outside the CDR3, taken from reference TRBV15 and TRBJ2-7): DAMVIQNPRYQVTQFGKPVTLSCSQTLNHNVMYWYQQKSSQAPKLLFHYYDKDFNNEADTPDNFQSRRPNTSFCFLDIRSPGLGDTAMYLCATSREVERDMKLGQYFGPGTRLTVT.

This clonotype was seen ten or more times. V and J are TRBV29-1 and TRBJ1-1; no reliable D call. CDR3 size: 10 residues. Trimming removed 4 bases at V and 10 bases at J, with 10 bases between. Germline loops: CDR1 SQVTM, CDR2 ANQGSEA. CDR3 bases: TGCAGCGTTGGTTCCGCCACAGCTTTCTTT. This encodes CSVGSATAFF.

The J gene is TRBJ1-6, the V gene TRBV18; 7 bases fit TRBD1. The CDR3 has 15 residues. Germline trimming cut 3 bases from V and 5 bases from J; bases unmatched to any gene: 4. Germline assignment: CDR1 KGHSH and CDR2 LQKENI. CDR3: CASSPLGTDNSPLHF. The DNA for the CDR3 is TGTGCCAGCTCACCGCTTGGGACAGATAATTCACCCCTCCACTTT.

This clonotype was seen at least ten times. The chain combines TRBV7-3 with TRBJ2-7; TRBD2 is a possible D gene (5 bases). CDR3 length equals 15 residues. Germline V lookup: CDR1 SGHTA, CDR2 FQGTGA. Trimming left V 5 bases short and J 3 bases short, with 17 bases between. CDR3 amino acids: CASSLNPSGNYEQYF. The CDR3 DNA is TGTGCCAGCAGCCTAAACCCATCCGGGAACTACGAGCAGTACTTC.

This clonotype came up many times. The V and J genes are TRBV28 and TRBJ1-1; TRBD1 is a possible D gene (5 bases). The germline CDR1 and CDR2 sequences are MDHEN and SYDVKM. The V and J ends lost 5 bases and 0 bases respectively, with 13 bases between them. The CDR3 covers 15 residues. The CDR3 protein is CASSRPGTVNTEAFF. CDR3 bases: TGTGCCAGCAGTCGACCCGGGACGGTGAACACTGAAGCTTTCTTT.

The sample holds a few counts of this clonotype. CDR3 residues: CATSPRAASHEQYF. DNA of the CDR3: TGTGCCACCAGCCCCAGGGCGGCGTCCCACGAGCAGTACTTC. The rearrangement joins TRBV15 to TRBJ2-7; D is possibly TRBD1 (5 bases). Germline CDR1 is LNHNV and CDR2 is YYDKDF (reference sequence). This CDR3 comprises 14 residues. V was trimmed by 5 bases and J by 5 bases, leaving 16 bases between them.

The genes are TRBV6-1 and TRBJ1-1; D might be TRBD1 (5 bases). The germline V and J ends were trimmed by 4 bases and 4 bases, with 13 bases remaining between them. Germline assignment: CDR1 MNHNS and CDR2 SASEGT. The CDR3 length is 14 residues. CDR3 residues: CASSVQGTVTEAFF. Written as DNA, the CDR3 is TGTGCCAGCAGTGTTCAGGGTACGGTCACTGAAGCTTTCTTT.